This T cell receptor beta chain derives from a study of blood T cell repertoires in COVID-19. Produced via immunoSEQ multiplex PCR; TCRdb's table is partial and in-frame only. The repertoire has about 76,000 clones, about 90% of them found once; the top ten carry about 1%. The sample was peripheral blood. This TCR derives from a woman aged 45 to 65 in a cohort sampled during active COVID-19.

For the CDR3, the DNA is TGTGCCATCAGTGAGCCGAGCACCGGTAGCACAGATACGCAGTATTTT. Its translation is CAISEPSTGSTDTQYF. The chain joins TRBV10-3 to TRBJ2-3; D ambiguous. This CDR3 is 16 amino acids long. The germline gives CDR1 ENHRY, CDR2 SYGVKD. V was trimmed by 2 bases and J by 0 bases, leaving 12 bases between them.